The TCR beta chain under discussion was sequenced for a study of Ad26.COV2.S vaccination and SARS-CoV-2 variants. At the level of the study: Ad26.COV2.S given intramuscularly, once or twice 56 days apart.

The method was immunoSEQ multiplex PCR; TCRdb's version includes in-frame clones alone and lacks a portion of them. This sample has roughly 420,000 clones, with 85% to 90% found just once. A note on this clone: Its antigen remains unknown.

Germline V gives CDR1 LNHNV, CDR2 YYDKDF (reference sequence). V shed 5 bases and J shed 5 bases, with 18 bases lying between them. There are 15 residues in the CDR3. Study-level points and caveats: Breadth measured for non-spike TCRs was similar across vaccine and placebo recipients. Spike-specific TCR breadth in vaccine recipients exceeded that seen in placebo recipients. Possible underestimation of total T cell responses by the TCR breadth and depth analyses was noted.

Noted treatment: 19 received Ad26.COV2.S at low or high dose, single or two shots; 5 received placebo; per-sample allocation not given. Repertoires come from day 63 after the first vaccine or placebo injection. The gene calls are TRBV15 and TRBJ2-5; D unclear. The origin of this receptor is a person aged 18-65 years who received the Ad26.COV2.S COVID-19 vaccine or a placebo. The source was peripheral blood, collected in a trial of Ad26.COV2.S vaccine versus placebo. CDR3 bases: TGTGCCACCAGCTTGCCTTCGTGGGATGTGGAGACCCAGTACTTC. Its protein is CATSLPSWDVETQYF.